The 27 T cell receptor beta chains given below trace back to one sample, sequenced in a study of blood T cell repertoires in COVID-19. Data came from immunoSEQ multiplex PCR; TCRdb stores just in-frame clones and leaves some out. The sample holds roughly 70,000 clones, 75% to 90% seen once. The sample comprised peripheral blood. Source of these receptors: a woman in her 50s with active COVID-19.

The chain has TRBV30 and TRBJ1-5; no firm D call. Germline values: CDR1 GTSNPN, CDR2 SVGIG (reference sequence). The V and J ends lost 0 bases and 6 bases respectively, with 12 bases between them. This CDR3 has 14 residues. The CDR3 DNA is TGTGCCTGGAGTGTAGGCGGGGAGAGTCAGCCCCAGCATTTT. Protein product: CAWSVGGESQPQHF.

The V call is TRBV11-1, the J call TRBJ2-5; D gene uncertain. CDR1 SGHAT and CDR2 FQDESV come from the germline V gene (reference sequence). This CDR3 contains 15 residues. Between the trimmed V and J ends, which lost 3 bases and 2 bases, there was a span of 13 bases. The CDR3, as DNA: TGTGCCAGCAGCTTTTACGCGCCTCTACAAGAGACCCAGTACTTC. It codes for CASSFYAPLQETQYF. The full variable domain, rest sourced from reference TRBV11-1 and TRBJ2-5, is EAEVAQSPRYKITEKSQAVAFWCDPISGHATLYWYRQILGQGPELLVQFQDESVVDDSQLPKDRFSAERLKGVDSTLKIQPAELGDSAMYLCASSFYAPLQETQYFGPGTRLLVL.

Here the CDR3 DNA reads TGTGCCAGCAGCCAAGTTGCGGGGGAGACCCAGTACTTC. It translates to CASSQVAGETQYF. This chain joins TRBV4-2 and TRBJ2-5; D is possibly TRBD2 (6 bases). This CDR3 has 13 residues. Germline loops: CDR1 LGHNA, CDR2 YNFKEQ. V lost 1 base, J lost 5 bases, and 8 bases lay in between.

The chain joins TRBV5-1 to TRBJ2-4; 7 nucleotides match TRBD2. CDR1 and CDR2 (germline): SGHRS, YFSETQ. The CDR3 has 14 residues. V dropped 0 bases and J dropped 4; count of bases not matched to a gene: 1. The CDR3 DNA follows: TGCGCCAGCAGCTTGGTAGCGGGTAAAAACATTCAGTACTTC. Translation gives CASSLVAGKNIQYF.

CDR3 sequence reads: CASSPEWETQYF. The CDR3 DNA is TGTGCCAGCTCACCAGAGTGGGAGACCCAGTACTTC. The chain is built from TRBV18 and TRBJ2-5; no clear D gene. Looked up from germline, CDR1 is KGHSH and CDR2 is LQKENI. V was cut by 2 bases and J by 5 bases, with 6 bases left in between. This CDR3 is built from 12 residues.

This chain joins TRBV10-3 and TRBJ2-3, with D possibly being TRBD2 (6 bases). Germline CDR1 ENHRY, CDR2 SYGVKD. CDR3 length: 15 amino acids. V was trimmed by 2 bases and J by 3 bases, leaving 12 bases between them. The CDR3 here is CAISEGGSGTDTQYF. CDR3 DNA sequence: TGTGCCATCAGTGAGGGGGGGAGTGGGACAGATACGCAGTATTTT.

The J gene is TRBJ2-1, the V gene TRBV14; weak D call: TRBD2 (6 bases). Germline V gives CDR1 SGHDN, CDR2 FVKESK. This CDR3 is built from 16 residues. V lost 4 bases and J lost 0, with 13 bases in between. CDR3 DNA: TGTGCCAGCAGCCTTACAGCGGGTATCTCCTACAATGAGCAGTTCTTC. Protein sequence: CASSLTAGISYNEQFF.

The J gene is TRBJ1-1, the V gene TRBV30; 9 bases line up with TRBD1. The germline V gene has CDR1 GTSNPN and CDR2 SVGIG (reference sequence). This CDR3 contains 14 residues. The J segment lost 4 bases and the V segment lost 3 bases, leaving 6 bases of the junction unmatched. The CDR3 protein is CAWRDRGRGTEAFF. The CDR3 nucleotides read TGTGCCTGGAGGGACAGGGGCCGCGGCACTGAAGCTTTCTTT.

Here the CDR3 DNA reads TGTGCCAGCTCACCGGGACAGGGCCTGGGCACCATATATTTT. Encoded protein: CASSPGQGLGTIYF. The rearrangement uses TRBV18 and TRBJ1-3; 9 bases are a match to TRBD1. This CDR3 contains 14 residues. Looked up from germline, CDR1 is KGHSH and CDR2 is LQKENI. Trimming removed 3 bases from V and 9 bases from J; junction bases left unmatched: 6.

V is TRBV28 and J is TRBJ2-7, with 9 nucleotides matching TRBD2. Germline CDR1 MDHEN, CDR2 SYDVKM. With V trimmed by 6 bases and J by 7 bases, 13 bases remained unmatched. CDR3 length equals 15 residues. The CDR3 spells CASSPPLAGEGEQYF. The CDR3 DNA reads TGTGCCAGCAGCCCCCCATTAGCGGGAGAGGGGGAGCAGTACTTC.

V is TRBV18 and J is TRBJ1-3, with 7 bases that match TRBD1. CDR3 size: 14 residues. The V gene end was trimmed by 2 bases and the J gene end by 4 bases; junction bases not matched to a gene: 2. Germline V CDR1 and CDR2: KGHSH, LQKENI. CDR3 coding DNA: TGTGCCAGCTCACCATGGGACAGAGGAAACACCATATATTTT. Amino acid sequence: CASSPWDRGNTIYF.

This clone occurred many times. The chain couples TRBV27 to TRBJ2-6; no firm D call. The CDR3 has 15 residues. Germline assignment: CDR1 MNHEY and CDR2 SMNVEV (reference sequence). The germline V and J ends were trimmed by 3 bases and 3 bases, with 9 bases remaining between them. CDR3 loop: CASSFAQVGANVLTF. Written as DNA, the CDR3 is TGTGCCAGCAGTTTCGCCCAGGTTGGGGCCAACGTCCTGACTTTC.

This clone was found once. J is TRBJ2-5 and V is TRBV3-1 (or the pseudogene TRBV3-2); 8 nucleotides match TRBD2. Unmatched junction bases numbered 3, after V lost 2 bases and J lost 4 bases. The CDR3 covers 14 residues. Germline-derived CDR1 and CDR2 are LGHDT and YNNKEL (reference sequence). The CDR3 nucleotides read TGTGCCAGCAGCCAAACCACTAGCGGAGAGACCCAGTACTTC. Translating it yields CASSQTTSGETQYF.

The chain uses TRBV5-5 and TRBJ2-1; 8 bases match TRBD2. There are 15 residues in the CDR3. Germline V gives CDR1 SGHKS, CDR2 YYEKEE (reference sequence). The V and J ends lost 2 bases and 6 bases, in that order; junction bases with no gene match: 7. As DNA, the CDR3 is TGTGCCAGCAGCTTCGACGGGAGGGACTCCAATGAGCAGTTCTTC. Its translation: CASSFDGRDSNEQFF.

The V call is TRBV27, the J call TRBJ1-6, with 7 bases lining up with TRBD1. This CDR3 spans 14 amino acids. The germline V gene has CDR1 MNHEY and CDR2 SMNVEV (reference sequence). The V segment lost 2 bases and the J segment 9 bases; nucleotides outside the gene matches: 4. The CDR3 protein is CASSLDRVGSPLHF. The CDR3 bases are TGTGCCAGCAGTTTAGACAGGGTTGGTTCACCCCTCCACTTT.

The CDR3 DNA follows: TGCGCCAGCAGAAGGACAGACCATTCCTACGAGCAGTACTTC. Protein: CASRRTDHSYEQYF. The rearrangement links TRBV5-1 to TRBJ2-7; maybe TRBD1 (6 bases). The germline V and J ends were trimmed by 5 bases and 1 base, with 13 bases remaining between them. Germline CDR1 is SGHRS and CDR2 is YFSETQ. The CDR3 consists of 14 residues.

The chain combines TRBV30 with TRBJ2-3; D is undetermined. Germline CDR1 reads GTSNPN; CDR2 reads SVGIG (reference sequence). The CDR3 contains 17 residues. V was cut by 0 bases and J by 0 bases, with 16 bases left in between. The DNA of the CDR3 is TGTGCCTGGAGTGTTCTTCGGTCCGGGTGGAGCACAGATACGCAGTATTTT. Residues: CAWSVLRSGWSTDTQYF.

The rearrangement links TRBV2 to TRBJ1-2, with 7 bases fitting TRBD1. Germline V CDR1 and CDR2: SNHLY, FYNNEI. Trimming removed 4 bases from V and 3 bases from J; junction bases left unmatched: 5. CDR3 length: 14 residues. The CDR3 loop is CASSGETGHYGYTF. The CDR3 nucleotides are TGTGCCAGCAGTGGAGAGACAGGGCACTATGGCTACACCTTC. The full variable domain, its missing parts supplied by reference TRBV2 and TRBJ1-2, is EPEVTQTPSHQVTQMGQEVILRCVPISNHLYFYWYRQILGQKVEFLVSFYNNEISEKSEIFDDQFSVERPDGSNFTLKIRSTKLEDSAMYFCASSGETGHYGYTFGSGTRLTVV.

The chain joins TRBV3-1 (or the pseudogene TRBV3-2) to TRBJ2-3, with 15 positions matching TRBD2. J gave up 4 bases and V 4 bases, and 12 bases lay outside the gene matches. The CDR3 has 19 amino acids. Germline CDR1 LGHDT, CDR2 YNNKEL (reference sequence). The CDR3 bases are TGTGCCAGCAGCCGACGAGGACTAGCGGGAGGGCCCGCCCCAGATACGCAGTATTTT. Translated: CASSRRGLAGGPAPDTQYF.

DNA of the CDR3: TGTGCCAGCAGCTCTCGAGGAGAGGACAGCTACACCTTC. Translating gives CASSSRGEDSYTF. V is TRBV9 and J is TRBJ1-2, with a possible D match to TRBD1 (5 bases). CDR1 SGDLS and CDR2 YYNGEE come from the germline V gene. With 4 bases removed from V and 9 bases from J, the gap between germline ends came to 16 bases. This CDR3 comprises 13 residues.

The J gene is TRBJ1-6, the V gene TRBV7-9; D is unresolved. The CDR3 sequence is 15 residues long. Germline values: CDR1 SEHNR, CDR2 FQNEAQ (reference sequence). With 5 bases removed from V and 5 bases from J, the gap between germline ends came to 13 bases. Written as DNA, the CDR3 is TGTGCCAGCAGCCCACGGGGAATGGATAATTCACCCCTCCACTTT. Encoded protein: CASSPRGMDNSPLHF.

The genes are TRBV28 and TRBJ2-1, with D uncertain. There are 15 residues in the CDR3. Germline V lookup: CDR1 MDHEN, CDR2 SYDVKM. V gave up 7 bases and J gave up 3 bases, with 16 bases separating them. CDR3 protein: CASNDKQRVYNEQFF. The DNA for the CDR3 is TGTGCCAGCAACGATAAACAGAGAGTCTACAATGAGCAGTTCTTC.

This chain links TRBV6-5 with TRBJ2-5; 12 nucleotides align to TRBD2. V shed 4 bases and J 4 bases; nucleotides not matched to a gene: 4. This CDR3 contains 15 residues. Germline V gives CDR1 MNHEY, CDR2 SVGAGI. The CDR3: CASSSRLAGVETQYF. In nucleotides, the CDR3 is TGTGCCAGCAGTTCGCGACTAGCGGGAGTAGAGACCCAGTACTTC.

The CDR3 sequence: CASRLAGAKNEQYF. CDR3 in DNA: TGTGCCAGCAGGCTAGCGGGAGCTAAAAACGAGCAGTACTTC. This rearrangement joins TRBV5-4 to TRBJ2-7; 10 bases are a match to TRBD2. The CDR3 totals 14 residues. CDR1 is SGHNT and CDR2 is YYREEE in the germline V gene (reference sequence). The ends lost 5 bases at V and 5 bases at J; junction bases unmatched: 7.

This clone has just one count. This sequence joins TRBV30 and TRBJ1-4; D possibly corresponds to TRBD1 (6 bases). Trimming shortened V by 0 bases and J by 6 bases, and 14 bases separated the two germline ends. Germline loops: CDR1 GTSNPN, CDR2 SVGIG (reference sequence). The CDR3 totals 15 residues. CDR3 sequence reads: CAWSVTGGRYEKLFF. The CDR3 DNA is TGTGCCTGGAGTGTGACCGGGGGGCGATATGAAAAACTGTTTTTT.

This sequence joins TRBV5-1 and TRBJ2-3, with 11 bases matching TRBD1. The V segment lost 5 bases and the J segment 4 bases; nucleotides outside the gene matches: 6. The germline V gene has CDR1 SGHRS and CDR2 YFSETQ. The CDR3 has 15 residues. The CDR3 loop reads CASSEDRGRSDTQYF. The CDR3 nucleotides are TGCGCCAGCAGTGAGGACAGGGGGCGATCAGATACGCAGTATTTT.

The chain is built from TRBV5-3 and TRBJ2-7; 8 bases are shared with TRBD2. TRBV5-3 is placed among ORFs of uncertain function. CDR3 size: 15 residues. J gave up 0 bases and V 3 bases, and 5 bases lay outside the gene matches. The CDR3 sequence is CARSSGRDNSYEQYF. CDR3 DNA sequence: TGTGCCAGAAGCTCCGGGAGGGACAACTCCTACGAGCAGTACTTC.